This T cell receptor beta chain was recovered during a study of type 1 and type 2 diabetes patients. The PCR template was genomic DNA. Multiplex PCR with 30 forward and 13 reverse primers amplified the TCR beta CDR3. Via MiXCR, TCRdb re-called the multiplex PCR reads, giving one row per CDR3 protein. The data hold fewer than 350,000 distinct CDR3 sequences, with roughly 48% observed a single time. Standard classification criteria confirmed type 1 or type 2 diabetes in all patients. This CDR3 has 12 amino acids. Per the germline V gene, CDR1 is SGHNT and CDR2 is YYREEE (reference sequence). V dropped 3 bases and J dropped 6 bases, with 7 bases sitting between them. This clonotype was seen more than once but under ten times.

Material: peripheral blood mononuclear cells (PBMCs). The TCR originated in a man between 18 and 29 years old with type 2 diabetes. The genes are TRBV5-4 and TRBJ2-1, with D possibly matching TRBD1 (5 bases). The CDR3 protein is CASSWTTNEQFF. CDR3 nucleotides: TGTGCCAGCAGCTGGACAACCAATGAGCAGTTCTTC.